Following are 15 T cell receptor beta chains from one sample sequenced in a study of blood T cell repertoires in COVID-19. This table comes from immunoSEQ multiplex PCR, and its TCRdb copy is limited to in-frame clones, with some not included. The sample yields 180,000 or so clones, 81% seen once. The sample consisted of peripheral blood. Receptors originate from a woman in her thirties or forties with COVID-19, enrolled during active disease.

The chain recombines TRBV3-1 (or the pseudogene TRBV3-2) with TRBJ2-3; D perhaps matches TRBD2 (5 bases). The CDR3 length is 12 residues. Germline CDR1 LGHDT, CDR2 YNNKEL (reference sequence). Trimming shortened V by 3 bases and J by 5 bases, and 6 bases separated the two germline ends. Here the CDR3 DNA reads TGTGCCAGCAGCCATAGCGTAGATACGCAGTATTTT. This encodes CASSHSVDTQYF.

The V call is TRBV6-5, the J call TRBJ1-3, with D perhaps TRBD1 (5 bases). Germline V gene lookup returns CDR1 MNHEY and CDR2 SVGAGI. The V and J ends lost 6 bases and 2 bases respectively, with 8 bases between them. This CDR3 has 13 amino acids. In DNA, the CDR3 is TGTGCCAGCAGAACAGGTGCTGGAAACACCATATATTTT. It yields the protein CASRTGAGNTIYF.

The genes are TRBV9 and TRBJ1-6; 8 nucleotides align to TRBD1. The CDR3 length is 15 residues. Trimming at V came to 3 bases and at J to 5 bases, leaving 4 bases not matched to a gene. The germline V gene has CDR1 SGDLS and CDR2 YYNGEE. The CDR3: CASSAGTGDNSPLHF. The CDR3 nucleotides read TGTGCCAGCAGCGCCGGGACAGGTGATAATTCACCCCTCCACTTT.

The rearrangement uses TRBV28 and TRBJ2-3, with 12 bases lining up with TRBD2. The CDR3 is 15 residues long. CDR1 is MDHEN, CDR2 SYDVKM, per germline. Trimming took 7 bases from V and 8 from J; bases not matched to a gene: 10. The CDR3 DNA reads as TGTGCCAGCAATAAAACCCCACTAGCGGGAGGTACGCAGTATTTT. Translating gives CASNKTPLAGGTQYF.

The chain employs TRBV7-9 and TRBJ1-4, with D perhaps matching TRBD1 (5 bases). Trimming stripped 5 bases from V and 3 bases from J, with 10 bases between. The germline gives CDR1 SEHNR, CDR2 FQNEAQ (reference sequence). CDR3 size: 14 residues. CDR3 nucleotide sequence: TGTGCCAGCAGCCTGGGACTTCCTAATGAAAAACTGTTTTTT. It codes for CASSLGLPNEKLFF. The full variable domain, completed using reference TRBV7-9 and TRBJ1-4, is DTGVSQNPRHKITKRGQNVTFRCDPISEHNRLYWYRQTLGQGPEFLTYFQNEAQLEKSRLLSDRFSAERPKGSFSTLEIQRTEQGDSAMYLCASSLGLPNEKLFFGSGTQLSVL.

The genes are TRBV7-6 and TRBJ1-1, with TRBD1 matching over 7 bases. Germline V gives CDR1 SGHVS, CDR2 FNYEAQ. V shed 6 bases and J 6 bases; nucleotides not matched to a gene: 7. The CDR3 runs to 13 residues. The CDR3 region is CASRPQGTSEAFF. The CDR3 DNA follows: TGTGCCAGCAGACCACAGGGGACATCTGAAGCTTTCTTT.

The chain combines TRBV27 with TRBJ1-5, with D possibly matching TRBD1 (5 bases). The CDR3 extends over 16 amino acids. Germline values: CDR1 MNHEY, CDR2 SMNVEV (reference sequence). The V gene lost 5 bases and the J gene lost 2 bases, with 16 bases spanning the gap. In nucleotides, the CDR3 is TGTGCCAGCAGTCCGACCGGGGGTGCCGGCAATCAGCCCCAGCATTTT. It is translated as CASSPTGGAGNQPQHF.

This chain joins TRBV6-5 and TRBJ2-7; 11 bases line up with TRBD2. J lost 3 bases, V lost 7 bases, and 8 bases had no gene match. CDR1 MNHEY and CDR2 SVGAGI come from the germline V gene. The CDR3 has 15 residues. Here the CDR3 DNA reads TGTGCCAGCACACTAGCGGGAGTTAGGGTCTACGAGCAGTACTTC. This codes for CASTLAGVRVYEQYF.

The chain is built from TRBV29-1 and TRBJ2-7, with TRBD2 matching 8 bases. The CDR3 spans 14 residues. The germline V gene has CDR1 SQVTM and CDR2 ANQGSEA. The J segment lost 5 bases and the V segment lost 6 bases, leaving 12 bases of the junction unmatched. This CDR3 reads CSVPRGGDADEQYF. CDR3 bases: TGCAGCGTCCCACGGGGGGGTGATGCGGACGAGCAGTACTTC.

This chain uses TRBV2 with TRBJ2-2; a weak D match, TRBD1 (6 bases). CDR3 length: 16 amino acids. In germline, CDR1 is SNHLY, CDR2 FYNNEI. V was cut by 7 bases and J by 1 base, with 16 bases left in between. The CDR3 DNA reads as TGTGCCAGCACTCAGGGGCAAAGCTGGAACACCGGGGAGCTGTTTTTT. It translates to CASTQGQSWNTGELFF.

The chain couples TRBV27 to TRBJ2-3; possible D gene TRBD1, 5 bases. Germline values: CDR1 MNHEY, CDR2 SMNVEV (reference sequence). This CDR3 region has 15 residues. Trimming left V 2 bases short and J 0 bases short, with 9 bases between. The CDR3 DNA is TGTGCCAGCAGTTTAATGACAGCGAGCACAGATACGCAGTATTTT. It is translated as CASSLMTASTDTQYF.

V is TRBV25-1 and J is TRBJ2-5; 7 nucleotides match TRBD1. J gave up 2 bases and V 1 base, and 10 bases lay outside the gene matches. In germline, CDR1 is MGHDK, CDR2 SYGVNS. The CDR3 is made up of 17 amino acids. CDR3 loop: CASSEFSGGRGQETQYF. Written as DNA, the CDR3 is TGTGCCAGCAGTGAATTTTCTGGGGGCAGGGGGCAAGAGACCCAGTACTTC.

This clone was recorded at least ten times. J is TRBJ2-1 and V is TRBV2; TRBD2 matches 12 bases. Germline-derived CDR1 and CDR2 are SNHLY and FYNNEI. J gave up 5 bases and V 0 bases, and 2 bases lay outside the gene matches. The CDR3 extends over 16 amino acids. The CDR3: CASSEAGLAGNNEQFF. The CDR3 DNA is TGTGCCAGCAGTGAAGCAGGACTAGCGGGGAACAATGAGCAGTTCTTC.

This chain joins TRBV7-9 and TRBJ1-1, with D perhaps matching TRBD1 (5 bases). The V end was cut by 10 bases, the J end by 8 bases, with 14 bases between. The CDR3 is made up of 11 amino acids. Germline CDR1 reads SEHNR; CDR2 reads FQNEAQ (reference sequence). CDR3: CATGEAGEAFF. DNA of the CDR3: TGTGCCACGGGGGAGGCAGGAGAAGCTTTCTTT.

The chain joins TRBV19 to TRBJ1-2, with D possibly being TRBD1 (6 bases). Germline V lookup: CDR1 LNHDA, CDR2 SQIVND (reference sequence). V lost 3 bases, J lost 4 bases, and 12 bases lay in between. The CDR3 has 14 residues. CDR3 coding DNA: TGTGCCAGTAGTATGGAGACAGGTCCCTATGGCTACACCTTC. Its protein product is CASSMETGPYGYTF.